The rows below give T cell receptor beta chains drawn from one sample of a study of response to subunit inactivated influenza vaccine. Using its own MiXCR run on the RT-PCR reads, TCRdb lists one record per CDR3 protein. Counted here are about 240,000 distinct CDR3 sequences, about 12% occurring once; the ten biggest clones make up approximately 8.3%. Sequenced material: non-naive T cells sorted from PBMCs, taken around 15 days before vaccination. The receptors come from a man aged 50-60 years who received an inactivated influenza vaccine. Both conserved end residues are part of each CDR3. The D gene is left open where the match is weak. Not all rows give a size; the values are once, few, many and, for expanded clones, a class.

J | size | V | length | D | CDR3 | DNA
TRBJ2-7 | - | TRBV29-1 | 11 | - | CSVATAREQYF | TGCAGCGTTGCGACGGCTCGGGAGCAGTACTTC
TRBJ2-7 | once | TRBV7-9 | 13 | - | CASQYRDSYEQYF | TGTGCCAGCCAATACAGGGACTCCTACGAGCAGTACTTC
TRBJ2-3 | few | TRBV29-1 | 17 | - | CSVPPTLGSRSTDTQYF | TGCAGCGTTCCGCCAACTCTTGGGTCCCGGAGCACAGATACGCAGTATTTT
TRBJ2-1 | - | TRBV18 | 13 | TRBD2 | CASSQNREGLSFF | TGTGCCAGCTCACAGAACCGGGAGGGCCTGTCATTCTTC
TRBJ1-1 | - | TRBV19 | 14 | - | CASSVGQPNTEAFF | TGTGCCAGTAGTGTCGGACAGCCGAACACTGAAGCTTTCTTT
TRBJ2-2 | - | TRBV6-5 | 14 | - | CASSSTGHGGELFF | TGTGCCAGCAGTTCCACGGGACACGGTGGGGAGCTGTTTTTT
TRBJ2-7 | many | TRBV6-2/TRBV6-3 | 14 | - | CASTRGGFSYEQYF | TGTGCCAGCACCCGGGGAGGATTCTCCTACGAGCAGTACTTC
TRBJ2-7 | few | TRBV3-1 | 16 | TRBD2 | CASSPTSGSGSYEQYF | TGTGCCAGCAGCCCGACTAGCGGGAGTGGCTCCTACGAGCAGTACTTC
TRBJ1-1 | few | TRBV5-5 | 16 | TRBD1 | CASSLDRDRDNTEAFF | TGTGCCAGCAGCTTGGACCGGGACAGGGATAACACTGAAGCTTTCTTT
TRBJ2-7 | few | TRBV10-3 | 12 | - | CAISDRGYEQYF | TGTGCCATCAGTGATCGGGGGTACGAGCAGTACTTC
TRBJ2-7 | many | TRBV5-1 | 14 | - | CASSLVGIPYEQYF | TGCGCCAGCAGCTTGGTAGGAATCCCCTACGAGCAGTACTTC
TRBJ2-2 | - | TRBV4-2 | 15 | - | CASSQDWLRTGELFF | TGTGCCAGCAGCCAAGATTGGTTGAGAACCGGGGAGCTGTTTTTT
TRBJ2-7 | - | TRBV4-3 | 14 | - | CASSQVGVGDEQYF | TGCGCCAGCAGCCAAGTAGGAGTGGGCGACGAGCAGTACTTC
TRBJ2-5 | - | TRBV24-1 | 13 | - | CATSDQYQETQYF | TGTGCCACCAGTGACCAGTACCAAGAGACCCAGTACTTC
TRBJ2-1 | - | TRBV3-1 | 13 | - | CASSLTRVNEQFF | TGTGCCAGCAGCCTAACTAGGGTCAATGAGCAGTTCTTC
TRBJ2-7 | - | TRBV12-3/TRBV12-4 | 15 | - | CASSLGRRILYEQYF | TGTGCCAGCAGTTTAGGCCGTAGAATCCTCTACGAGCAGTACTTC
TRBJ2-1 | - | TRBV5-8 | 16 | - | CASSLAVSWGYNEQFF | TGTGCCAGCAGCTTGGCGGTTTCTTGGGGTTACAATGAGCAGTTCTTC
TRBJ2-2 | - | TRBV12-3/TRBV12-4 | 15 | - | CASRPLQGGGGELFF | TGTGCCAGCAGACCCTTACAGGGTGGAGGCGGGGAGCTGTTTTTT
TRBJ2-7 | few | TRBV5-1 | 15 | - | CASRLASGVVYEQYF | TGCGCCAGCAGGCTGGCATCGGGGGTTGTGTACGAGCAGTACTTC
TRBJ2-5 | - | TRBV20-1 | 14 | TRBD1 | CSARDRAYQETQYF | TGCAGTGCAAGGGACAGGGCTTACCAAGAGACCCAGTACTTC
TRBJ2-3 | - | TRBV9 | 18 | - | CASSVEAGGRASTDTQYF | TGTGCCAGCAGCGTTGAGGCCGGGGGGCGGGCGAGCACAGATACGCAGTATTTT
TRBJ2-5 | few | TRBV7-2 | 14 | TRBD1 | CASSEGGVPETQYF | TGTGCCAGCAGTGAAGGGGGCGTCCCGGAGACCCAGTACTTC
TRBJ1-4 | - | TRBV29-1 | 15 | - | CSVRRGVGANEKLFF | TGCAGCGTGAGACGGGGGGTTGGAGCTAATGAAAAACTGTTTTTT
TRBJ2-4 | - | TRBV6-2/TRBV6-3 | 16 | TRBD1 | CASSSTGGSAKNIQYF | TGTGCCAGCAGCTCGACAGGGGGCTCAGCCAAAAACATTCAGTACTTC
TRBJ2-7 | many | TRBV4-2 | 15 | TRBD1 | CASSQGSGQTLEQYF | TGTGCCAGCAGCCAGGGTTCGGGACAGACCCTCGAGCAGTACTTC
TRBJ2-3 | - | TRBV28 | 15 | TRBD2 | CASKPGGISTDTQYF | TGTGCCAGCAAACCCGGGGGGATTAGCACAGATACGCAGTATTTT
TRBJ2-1 | few | TRBV30 | 14 | TRBD2 | CASPWGGSPNEQFF | TGTGCCTCCCCATGGGGGGGGAGCCCTAATGAGCAGTTCTTC
TRBJ2-1 | few | TRBV30 | 15 | TRBD2 | CAWSPGLAGHNEQFF | TGTGCCTGGAGCCCGGGACTAGCGGGCCACAATGAGCAGTTCTTC
TRBJ2-7 | few | TRBV7-2 | 13 | - | CASSLDPSYEQYF | TGTGCCAGCAGCCTAGATCCCTCCTACGAGCAGTACTTC
TRBJ2-6 | few | TRBV6-1 | 15 | - | CASQEQFSGANVLTF | TGTGCCAGCCAGGAGCAGTTCTCTGGGGCCAACGTCCTGACTTTC
TRBJ1-5 | few | TRBV21-1 | 18 | - | CASSNHLLGANSNQPQHF | TGTGCCAGCAGCAATCATCTCTTGGGTGCGAATAGCAATCAGCCCCAGCATTTT
TRBJ2-1 | - | TRBV7-6 | 14 | - | CASSPRDSGYEQFF | TGTGCCAGCAGCCCCCGGGACTCTGGGTATGAGCAGTTCTTC
TRBJ2-7 | - | TRBV6-5 | 14 | - | CASSDSRISYEQYF | TGTGCCAGCAGTGACTCCAGGATCTCCTACGAGCAGTACTTC
TRBJ2-3 | few | TRBV5-6 | 14 | TRBD2 | CASSPWTSEDTQYF | TGTGCCAGCAGCCCGTGGACTAGCGAAGATACGCAGTATTTT
TRBJ2-3 | - | TRBV10-3 | 11 | - | CATGVTDTQYF | TGTGCCACCGGGGTGACAGATACGCAGTATTTT
TRBJ2-7 | - | TRBV28 | 17 | TRBD1 | CASSLPSQGFNTYEQYF | TGTGCCAGCAGTTTACCCTCACAGGGGTTTAATACCTACGAGCAGTACTTC
TRBJ1-2 | once | TRBV18 | 14 | - | CASSPSGTSYGYTF | TGTGCCAGCTCACCTTCCGGGACGAGCTATGGCTACACCTTC
TRBJ1-1 | few | TRBV10-3 | 13 | - | CAILSDYRTEAFF | TGTGCCATCCTATCTGATTACCGGACTGAAGCTTTCTTT
TRBJ2-7 | - | TRBV20-1 | 14 | - | CSAPRDLSSYEQYF | TGCAGTGCTCCCAGGGACCTTAGCTCCTACGAGCAGTACTTC
TRBJ2-1 | few | TRBV5-1 | 19 | TRBD2 | CASSPVPPRSGGSYNEQFF | TGCGCCAGCAGCCCTGTCCCACCCCGAAGCGGGGGCTCCTACAATGAGCAGTTCTTC
TRBJ2-2 | few | TRBV11-3 | 15 | TRBD1 | CASSARQGTSGELFF | TGTGCCAGCAGCGCAAGACAGGGGACGTCCGGGGAGCTGTTTTTT
TRBJ2-5 | - | TRBV9 | 15 | - | CASSVAPAVVETQYF | TGTGCCAGCAGCGTAGCGCCGGCGGTGGTGGAGACCCAGTACTTC
TRBJ1-2 | - | TRBV11-2 | 11 | - | CAGRDDYGYTF | TGTGCCGGGAGGGACGACTATGGCTACACCTTC
TRBJ2-1 | many | TRBV24-1 | 13 | - | CATSDGPFNEQFF | TGTGCCACCAGTGATGGACCTTTCAATGAGCAGTTCTTC
TRBJ1-3 | few | TRBV4-3 | 13 | - | CASSQSSGNTIYF | TGCGCCAGCAGCCAATCATCTGGAAACACCATATATTTT
TRBJ1-1 | - | TRBV2 | 13 | - | CASQIEGPGVTCF | TGTGCCAGCCAAATAGAGGGACCCGGAGTCACTTGCTTT
TRBJ2-7 | - | TRBV29-1 | 13 | TRBD2 | CSAVAGGRYEQYF | TGCAGCGCCGTAGCGGGAGGGCGGTACGAGCAGTACTTC
TRBJ2-1 | few | TRBV6-2/TRBV6-3 | 12 | - | CASSYGETEQFF | TGTGCCAGCAGTTACGGCGAGACTGAGCAGTTCTTC
TRBJ2-7 | - | TRBV11-1 | 18 | TRBD2 | CASSFRLAGTSPTNEQYF | TGTGCCAGCAGCTTTCGTCTAGCGGGGACTTCCCCCACTAACGAGCAGTACTTC
TRBJ1-2 | - | TRBV5-6 | 12 | - | CASDPPQQDYTF | TGTGCCAGCGATCCCCCACAGCAGGACTACACCTTC
TRBJ2-1 | few | TRBV10-3 | 15 | - | CAISVGPSSYNEQFF | TGTGCCATCAGTGTAGGGCCCAGCTCCTACAATGAGCAGTTCTTC
TRBJ2-3 | many | TRBV20-1 | 15 | - | CSARGARMVSDTQYF | TGCAGTGCTAGAGGGGCCCGGATGGTCTCAGATACGCAGTATTTT